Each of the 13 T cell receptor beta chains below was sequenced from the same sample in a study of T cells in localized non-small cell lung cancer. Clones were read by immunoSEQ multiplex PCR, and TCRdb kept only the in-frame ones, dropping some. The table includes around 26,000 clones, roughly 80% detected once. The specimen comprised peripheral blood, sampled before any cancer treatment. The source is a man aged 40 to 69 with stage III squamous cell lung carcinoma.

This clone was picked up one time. CDR3: CATSRERDRAYGYTF. The CDR3 DNA is TGTGCCACCAGCAGAGAGCGGGACAGGGCCTATGGCTACACCTTC. V gene TRBV15 combines with J gene TRBJ1-2; 9 nucleotides line up with TRBD1. There are 15 residues in the CDR3. CDR1 and CDR2 (germline): LNHNV, YYDKDF (reference sequence). Trimming cost V 0 bases and J 4 bases; bases outside gene matches: 3. Full variable domain (outside the CDR3, taken from reference TRBV15 and TRBJ1-2): DAMVIQNPRYQVTQFGKPVTLSCSQTLNHNVMYWYQQKSSQAPKLLFHYYDKDFNNEADTPDNFQSRRPNTSFCFLDIRSPGLGDTAMYLCATSRERDRAYGYTFGSGTRLTVV.

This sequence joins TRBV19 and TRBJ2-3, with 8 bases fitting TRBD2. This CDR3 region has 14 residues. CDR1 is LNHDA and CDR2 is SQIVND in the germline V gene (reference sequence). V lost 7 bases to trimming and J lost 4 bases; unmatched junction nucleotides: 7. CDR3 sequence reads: CASKEAGASDTQYF. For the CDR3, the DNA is TGTGCCAGTAAGGAAGCGGGGGCTTCAGATACGCAGTATTTT.

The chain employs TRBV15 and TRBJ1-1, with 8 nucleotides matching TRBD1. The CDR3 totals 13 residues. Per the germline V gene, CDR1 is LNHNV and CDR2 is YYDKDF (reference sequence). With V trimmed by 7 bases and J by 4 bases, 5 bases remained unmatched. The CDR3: CATKITGGTEAFF. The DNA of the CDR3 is TGTGCCACCAAGATCACAGGGGGCACTGAAGCTTTCTTT.

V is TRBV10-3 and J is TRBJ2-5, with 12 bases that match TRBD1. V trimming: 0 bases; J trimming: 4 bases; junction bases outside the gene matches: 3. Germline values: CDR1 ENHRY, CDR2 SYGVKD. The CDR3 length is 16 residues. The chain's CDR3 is CAISESGTGGGETQYF. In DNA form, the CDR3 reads TGTGCCATCAGTGAGTCAGGGACAGGGGGCGGAGAGACCCAGTACTTC.

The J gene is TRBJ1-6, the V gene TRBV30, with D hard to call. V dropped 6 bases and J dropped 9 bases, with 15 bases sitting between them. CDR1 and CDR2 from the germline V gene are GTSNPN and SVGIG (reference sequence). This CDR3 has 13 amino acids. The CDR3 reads CACLTRIGSPLHF. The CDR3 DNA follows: TGTGCCTGCCTGACTCGGATCGGTTCACCCCTCCACTTT.

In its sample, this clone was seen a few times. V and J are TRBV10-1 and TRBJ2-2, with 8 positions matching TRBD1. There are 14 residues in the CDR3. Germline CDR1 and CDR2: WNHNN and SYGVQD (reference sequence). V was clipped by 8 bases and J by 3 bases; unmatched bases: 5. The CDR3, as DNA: TGCGCCAGCCGACAGGGGCGGTACACCGGGGAGCTGTTTTTT. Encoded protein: CASRQGRYTGELFF.

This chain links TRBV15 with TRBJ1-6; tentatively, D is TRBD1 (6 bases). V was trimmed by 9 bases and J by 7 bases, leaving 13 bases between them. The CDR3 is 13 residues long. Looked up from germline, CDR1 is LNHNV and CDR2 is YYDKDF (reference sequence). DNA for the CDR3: TGTGCCACAGCTGACAGGAACAATTCACCCCTCCACTTT. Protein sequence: CATADRNNSPLHF.

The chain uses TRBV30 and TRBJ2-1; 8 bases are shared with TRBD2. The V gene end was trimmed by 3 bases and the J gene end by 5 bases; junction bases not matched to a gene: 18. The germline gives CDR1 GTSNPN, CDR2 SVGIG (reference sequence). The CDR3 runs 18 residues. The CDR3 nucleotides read TGTGCCTGGAGCGGGGGCCTTTGGAGTAGTAGCGGGGACAATGAGCAGTTCTTC. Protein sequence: CAWSGGLWSSSGDNEQFF. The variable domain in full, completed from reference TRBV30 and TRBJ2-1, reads SQTIHQWPATLVQPVGSPLSLECTVEGTSNPNLYWYRQAAGRGLQLLFYSVGIGQISSEVPQNLSASRPQDRQFILSSKKLLLSDSGFYLCAWSGGLWSSSGDNEQFFGPGTRLTVL.

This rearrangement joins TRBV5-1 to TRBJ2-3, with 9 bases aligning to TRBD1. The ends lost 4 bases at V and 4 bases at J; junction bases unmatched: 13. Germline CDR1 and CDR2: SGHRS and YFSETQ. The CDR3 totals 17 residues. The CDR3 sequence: CASSREATGGNADTQYF. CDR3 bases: TGCGCCAGCAGCCGAGAGGCGACAGGGGGAAACGCAGATACGCAGTATTTT.

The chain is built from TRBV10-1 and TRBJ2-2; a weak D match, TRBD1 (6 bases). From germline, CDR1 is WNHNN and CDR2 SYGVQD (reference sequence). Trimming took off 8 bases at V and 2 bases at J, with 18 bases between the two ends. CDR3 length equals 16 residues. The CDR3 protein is CASRTRGYFNTGELFF. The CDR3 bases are TGCGCCAGCCGAACCAGGGGATACTTTAACACCGGGGAGCTGTTTTTT.

The CDR3 bases are TGCGCCAGCAGCTTCGGGAATCATAATGAAAAACTGTTTTTT. Its protein is CASSFGNHNEKLFF. The chain couples TRBV5-1 to TRBJ1-4; unclear D gene. Trimming shortened V by 2 bases and J by 4 bases, and 9 bases separated the two germline ends. The CDR3 extends over 14 amino acids. The germline V gene encodes CDR1 SGHRS and CDR2 YFSETQ. Combining the CDR3 with reference TRBV5-1 and TRBJ1-4 gives the whole variable domain KAGVTQTPRYLIKTRGQQVTLSCSPISGHRSVSWYQQTPGQGLQFLFEYFSETQRNKGNFPGRFSGRQFSNSRSEMNVSTLELGDSALYLCASSFGNHNEKLFFGSGTQLSVL.

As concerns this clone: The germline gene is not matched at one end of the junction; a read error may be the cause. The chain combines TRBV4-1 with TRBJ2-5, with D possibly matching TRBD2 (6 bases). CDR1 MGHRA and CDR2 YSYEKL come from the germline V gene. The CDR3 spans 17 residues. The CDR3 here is CASSEEERARGRETQYF. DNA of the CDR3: TGCGCCAGCAGCGAAGAGGAAAGGGCGCGAGGGAGGGAGACCCAGTACTTC.

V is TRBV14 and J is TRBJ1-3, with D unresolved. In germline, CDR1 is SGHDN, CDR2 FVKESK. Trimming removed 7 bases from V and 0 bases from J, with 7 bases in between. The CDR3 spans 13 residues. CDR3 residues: CASKPGSGNTIYF. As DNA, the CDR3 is TGTGCCAGCAAGCCGGGCTCTGGAAACACCATATATTTT.